These 26 T cell receptor beta chains were all obtained from the same sample, sequenced in a study of CD8 T cells in Susac syndrome. RNA was extracted with the RNeasy kit, and a quantity of roughly 0.5 to 1 ug was reverse transcribed using random hexamers. Each CDR3 protein is one row after TCRdb ran MiXCR on the immunoSEQ multiplex PCR reads. This sample has approximately 68,000 distinct CDR3 sequences, with about 95% found just once. The sequenced material came from CD8+ T cells from PBMCs. The source is a human donor with multiple sclerosis.

The gene calls are TRBV19 and TRBJ2-1; 9 nucleotides line up with TRBD2. Germline V gene sequence: CDR1 LNHDA, CDR2 SQIVND (reference sequence). V shed 6 bases, J shed 0 bases, and the junction held 3 bases outside the gene matches. The CDR3 spans 15 residues. The chain's CDR3 is CASRLAGSSYNEQFF. The DNA of the CDR3 is TGTGCCAGTAGGCTAGCGGGAAGCTCCTACAATGAGCAGTTCTTC.

This clonotype was observed a handful of times. The V gene is TRBV6-1, the J gene TRBJ2-2, with 8 bases lining up with TRBD1. With 5 bases clipped from V and 1 base from J, the junction kept 6 bases outside the gene matches. There are 16 residues in the CDR3. Germline V gene data show CDR1 as MNHNS and CDR2 as SASEGT. The DNA of the CDR3 is TGTGCCAGCAGTCTCTTAGGACAGGGGAACACCGGGGAGCTGTTTTTT. This translates into CASSLLGQGNTGELFF.

The chain links TRBV5-4 to TRBJ2-1; no clear D gene. CDR3 size: 13 residues. Per the germline V gene, CDR1 is SGHNT and CDR2 is YYREEE (reference sequence). V was clipped by 2 bases and J by 7 bases, with 10 bases between them. The CDR3 here is CASSLTGPNEQFF. The CDR3 DNA sequence: TGTGCCAGCAGCTTAACGGGCCCTAATGAGCAGTTCTTC.

The chain recombines TRBV30 with TRBJ2-7, with D perhaps assigned TRBD1 or TRBD2 (5 bases each). The V and J ends lost 3 bases and 6 bases respectively, with 12 bases between them. Germline V gene lookup returns CDR1 GTSNPN and CDR2 SVGIG (reference sequence). This CDR3 contains 12 residues. The CDR3 bases are TGTGCCTGGAGAGGGACGCGGAGCGAGCAGTACTTC. This gives the protein CAWRGTRSEQYF.

This chain uses TRBV7-9 with TRBJ2-7; 9 positions match TRBD1. The trim removed 1 base at V and 3 bases at J, leaving 4 bases unmatched. The germline V gene encodes CDR1 SEHNR and CDR2 FQNEAQ (reference sequence). CDR3 size: 15 residues. CDR3: CASSLVGQGYYEQYF. The CDR3 bases are TGTGCCAGCAGCTTAGTCGGACAGGGGTACTACGAGCAGTACTTC.

The chain uses TRBV30 and TRBJ1-2, with unresolved D. Per the germline V gene, CDR1 is GTSNPN and CDR2 is SVGIG (reference sequence). Trimming removed 3 bases from V and 4 bases from J, with 12 bases in between. The CDR3 length is 13 residues. The CDR3 reads CAWRESGLYGYTF. The CDR3 nucleotides read TGTGCCTGGAGGGAATCGGGCCTCTATGGCTACACCTTC.

This chain uses TRBV5-1 with TRBJ2-6, with a weak D call TRBD2 (6 bases). The V gene's germline CDR1 is SGHRS and CDR2 YFSETQ. Trimming stripped 0 bases from V and 0 bases from J, with 7 bases between. This CDR3 is built from 16 residues. The CDR3 DNA reads as TGCGCCAGCAGCTTGGTGGGGGGCTCTGGGGCCAACGTCCTGACTTTC. Translating it yields CASSLVGGSGANVLTF.

This chain uses TRBV7-9 with TRBJ2-1, with 7 bases aligning to TRBD2. The germline V gene has CDR1 SEHNR and CDR2 FQNEAQ (reference sequence). The CDR3 spans 16 residues. Trimming cost V 1 base and J 9 bases; bases outside gene matches: 12. The CDR3 nucleotides are TGTGCCAGCAGCTTAGGAACGGGGGGACGAACAAGTGAGCAGTTCTTC. It yields the protein CASSLGTGGRTSEQFF.

The chain recombines TRBV10-3 with TRBJ2-7; TRBD2 might be the D (5 bases). The CDR3 runs 13 residues. Germline V lookup: CDR1 ENHRY, CDR2 SYGVKD. Trimming took 7 bases from V and 0 from J, leaving 10 bases between them. The CDR3, as DNA: TGTGCCATCAAGGACGGGGTCTCCTACGAGCAGTACTTC. Protein sequence: CAIKDGVSYEQYF.

The V gene is TRBV7-3, the J gene TRBJ2-1; D not certain. CDR3 length equals 13 residues. Trimming stripped 5 bases from V and 6 bases from J, with 11 bases between. In germline, CDR1 is SGHTA, CDR2 FQGTGA. The CDR3 DNA sequence: TGTGCCAGCAGCCTCGCGGATAGCAATGAGCAGTTCTTC. Its translation is CASSLADSNEQFF.

The V gene is TRBV6-4, the J gene TRBJ1-2; no reliable D call. CDR3 size: 12 residues. V was shortened by 2 bases and J by 7 bases, with 8 bases between the two germline ends. The germline CDR1 and CDR2 sequences are MRHNA and SNTAGT. The CDR3 loop is CASSDGVFGYTF. As DNA, the CDR3 is TGTGCCAGCAGTGACGGGGTGTTTGGCTACACCTTC.

The CDR3 coding sequence is TGCAGCGTACTCGGGACTAGCGGGGGGAGGGATGAGCAGTTCTTC. Protein: CSVLGTSGGRDEQFF. This chain joins TRBV29-1 and TRBJ2-1; the match to TRBD2 covers 15 bases. In germline, CDR1 is SQVTM, CDR2 ANQGSEA. Trimming removed 6 bases from V and 8 bases from J; junction bases left unmatched: 8. This CDR3 contains 15 residues.

The gene calls are TRBV6-1 and TRBJ2-5; perhaps TRBD2 as D (7 bases). Germline CDR1 MNHNS, CDR2 SASEGT. This CDR3 region has 15 residues. V was clipped by 7 bases and J by 4 bases, with 19 bases between them. CDR3 nucleotide sequence: TGTGCCAGCACCCCTTCCAGGGGAGGGGGAGAGACCCAGTACTTC. This translates into CASTPSRGGGETQYF.

This chain joins TRBV20-1 and TRBJ2-5; 12 positions agree with TRBD2. The V and J ends lost 3 bases and 1 base, in that order; junction bases with no gene match: 15. Germline loops: CDR1 DFQATT, CDR2 SNEGSKA (reference sequence). The CDR3 has 19 residues. The CDR3 reads CSASEIRLAGGRSQETQYF. The CDR3 region has the DNA TGCAGTGCTAGTGAGATCCGGCTAGCGGGGGGGAGATCCCAAGAGACCCAGTACTTC.

This clonotype came up once. J is TRBJ2-6 and V is TRBV19; TRBD1 agrees at 7 bases. CDR1 and CDR2 (germline): LNHDA, SQIVND (reference sequence). CDR3 length equals 18 residues. Trimming removed 5 bases from V and 0 bases from J; junction bases left unmatched: 10. The CDR3 nucleotides read TGTGCCAGTAGTTTGACGACAGGGACGGGCTCTGGGGCCAACGTCCTGACTTTC. It yields the protein CASSLTTGTGSGANVLTF. Variable domain in full (rest from reference TRBV19 and TRBJ2-6): DGGITQSPKYLFRKEGQNVTLSCEQNLNHDAMYWYRQDPGQGLRLIYYSQIVNDFQKGDIAEGYSVSREKKESFPLTVTSAQKNPTAFYLCASSLTTGTGSGANVLTFGAGSRLTVL.

Only a few counts were recorded for this clonotype. The chain combines TRBV19 with TRBJ1-1; D uncertain. V dropped 0 bases and J dropped 8 bases, with 10 bases sitting between them. CDR3 length: 13 amino acids. CDR1 LNHDA and CDR2 SQIVND come from the germline V gene (reference sequence). The CDR3 reads CASSIDRVREAFF. CDR3 DNA: TGTGCCAGTAGTATAGATCGGGTAAGGGAAGCTTTCTTT. Variable domain in full (rest from reference TRBV19 and TRBJ1-1): DGGITQSPKYLFRKEGQNVTLSCEQNLNHDAMYWYRQDPGQGLRLIYYSQIVNDFQKGDIAEGYSVSREKKESFPLTVTSAQKNPTAFYLCASSIDRVREAFFGQGTRLTVV.

J is TRBJ2-1 and V is TRBV27; 12 bases align to TRBD1. The length of the CDR3 is 17 residues. CDR1 and CDR2 (germline): MNHEY, SMNVEV (reference sequence). The V segment lost 2 bases and the J segment 7 bases; nucleotides outside the gene matches: 9. CDR3 residues: CASSLRWRDRGLNEQFF. The CDR3, as DNA: TGTGCCAGCAGTTTAAGATGGAGGGACAGGGGGCTGAATGAGCAGTTCTTC.

V usage is TRBV6-1 and J usage is TRBJ2-7, with TRBD2 matching over 12 bases. After removal of 3 bases from V and 6 bases from J, the junction contained 6 bases not matched to a gene. Per germline, CDR1 MNHNS and CDR2 SASEGT. This CDR3 is 15 amino acids long. CDR3 amino acids: CASSEIRLAGAEQYF. CDR3 nucleotides: TGTGCCAGCAGTGAGATTAGACTAGCGGGAGCCGAGCAGTACTTC.

The chain has TRBV5-8 and TRBJ2-3, with 7 bases identical to TRBD2. In germline, CDR1 is SGHTS, CDR2 YDEGEE. V shed 3 bases and J 5 bases; nucleotides not matched to a gene: 12. The CDR3 totals 16 residues. This CDR3 is CASSWTGRFHGDTQYF. CDR3 in DNA: TGTGCCAGCAGCTGGACCGGGAGGTTCCACGGAGATACGCAGTATTTT.

This chain links TRBV3-1 with TRBJ1-6, with TRBD1 as a possible D gene (5 bases). The germline V gene encodes CDR1 LGHDT and CDR2 YNNKEL (reference sequence). The CDR3 length is 17 residues. Between the trimmed V and J ends, which lost 0 bases and 5 bases, there was a span of 14 bases. In DNA, the CDR3 is TGTGCCAGCAGCCAAGATCCCGCAGGGTACCATAATTCACCCCTCCACTTT. This gives the protein CASSQDPAGYHNSPLHF. The whole variable domain, remainder taken from reference TRBV3-1 and TRBJ1-6, is DTAVSQTPKYLVTQMGNDKSIKCEQNLGHDTMYWYKQDSKKFLKIMFSYNNKELIINETVPNRFSPKSPDKAHLNLHINSLELGDSAVYFCASSQDPAGYHNSPLHFGNGTRLTVT.

This chain connects TRBV9 to TRBJ2-3; D assignment may be TRBD1 or TRBD2 (6 bases each). From germline, CDR1 is SGDLS and CDR2 YYNGEE. Trimming cost V 0 bases and J 1 base, with 9 bases left between them. The CDR3 contains 15 residues. CDR3 bases: TGTGCCAGCAGCGTAGGGGGGGCTGGCACAGATACGCAGTATTTT. Translating it yields CASSVGGAGTDTQYF.

This chain connects TRBV12-3 or TRBV12-4 to TRBJ2-3; D is undetermined. Trimming left V 5 bases short and J 2 bases short, with 5 bases between. This CDR3 comprises 12 residues. Written as DNA, the CDR3 is TGTGCCAGCAGTACAACCACAGATACGCAGTATTTT. It is translated as CASSTTTDTQYF.

The chain joins TRBV2 to TRBJ1-2, with D possibly TRBD1 on 6 matching bases. V shed 3 bases and J shed 8 bases, with 13 bases lying between them. Germline assignment: CDR1 SNHLY and CDR2 FYNNEI. The CDR3 is 13 residues long. As DNA, the CDR3 is TGTGCCAGCAGTGATCGGGGGCCGAAGGGCTACACCTTC. This sequence encodes CASSDRGPKGYTF.

The chain couples TRBV29-1 to TRBJ2-2, with 7 bases fitting TRBD1. Losses at the gene ends were 5 bases for V and 9 bases for J; bases not matched to a gene: 3. The V gene's germline CDR1 is SQVTM and CDR2 ANQGSEA. This CDR3 has 11 amino acids. The CDR3 region has the DNA TGCAGCGTTCAGACAGGGAGGGAGCTGTTTTTT. It specifies CSVQTGRELFF.

The rearrangement uses TRBV4-1 and TRBJ1-5; D remains ambiguous. V was clipped by 1 base and J by 5 bases, with 6 bases between them. The CDR3 is 13 amino acids. Germline V gene data show CDR1 as MGHRA and CDR2 as YSYEKL. The CDR3 sequence: CASSQATDQPQHF. In DNA form, the CDR3 reads TGCGCCAGCAGCCAAGCGACGGATCAGCCCCAGCATTTT.

V and J are TRBV9 and TRBJ1-2; tentatively, D is TRBD1 (5 bases). The CDR3 sequence is 13 residues long. Trimming took 4 bases from V and 4 from J, leaving 11 bases between them. In germline, CDR1 is SGDLS, CDR2 YYNGEE. The CDR3 protein is CASSFRDSYGYTF. In DNA, the CDR3 is TGTGCCAGCAGCTTCCGGGACTCCTATGGCTACACCTTC.